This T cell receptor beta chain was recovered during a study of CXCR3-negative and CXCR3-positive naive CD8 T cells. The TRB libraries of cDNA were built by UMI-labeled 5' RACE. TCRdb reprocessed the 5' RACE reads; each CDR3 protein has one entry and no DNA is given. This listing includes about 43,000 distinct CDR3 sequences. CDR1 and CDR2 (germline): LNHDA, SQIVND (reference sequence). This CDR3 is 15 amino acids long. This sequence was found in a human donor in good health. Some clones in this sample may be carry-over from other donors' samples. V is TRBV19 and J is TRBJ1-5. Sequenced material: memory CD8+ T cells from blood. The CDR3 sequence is CASRWYEGSNQPQHF. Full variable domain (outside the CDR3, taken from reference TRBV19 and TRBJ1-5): DGGITQSPKYLFRKEGQNVTLSCEQNLNHDAMYWYRQDPGQGLRLIYYSQIVNDFQKGDIAEGYSVSREKKESFPLTVTSAQKNPTAFYLCASRWYEGSNQPQHFGDGTRLSIL.